A single sample gave rise to the 32 T cell receptor beta chains below, sequenced in a study of T cell responses to AZD1222 COVID-19 vaccine. Sequencing was performed with immunoSEQ multiplex PCR; in TCRdb, only in-frame clones are kept and a portion is missing. The data show approximately 120,000 clones, 88% seen once. Here the sequenced sample was peripheral blood, taken on day 0 of MenACWY control vaccination. The receptors stem from an adult in good health.

This clone was found once. V and J are TRBV19 and TRBJ2-5; 7 bases match TRBD2. The CDR3 runs 15 residues. The V gene's germline CDR1 is LNHDA and CDR2 SQIVND (reference sequence). V lost 3 bases and J lost 2; bases outside the gene matches: 6. CDR3 bases: TGTGCCAGTAGTATGGGGCGGGAGTGGCAAGAGACCCAGTACTTC. Translation gives CASSMGREWQETQYF.

J is TRBJ1-2 and V is TRBV5-6; D uncertain. V dropped 1 base and J dropped 6 bases, with 16 bases sitting between them. The CDR3 contains 15 residues. In germline, CDR1 is SGHDT, CDR2 YYEEEE. CDR3 loop: CASSLTSRDSNGYTF. Here the CDR3 DNA reads TGTGCCAGCAGCTTGACATCAAGGGATTCTAATGGCTACACCTTC.

This clone occurred once. The chain is built from TRBV6-2 or TRBV6-3 and TRBJ2-1, with 7 nucleotides matching TRBD2. The CDR3 extends over 17 amino acids. The germline V gene encodes CDR1 MNHEY and CDR2 SVGEGT. Trimming took 0 bases from V and 5 from J; bases not matched to a gene: 10. The CDR3 protein is CASSYSGTTNSDNEQFF. DNA for the CDR3: TGTGCCAGCAGTTACTCTGGGACTACTAACTCGGACAATGAGCAGTTCTTC.

J is TRBJ2-1 and V is TRBV7-2; maybe TRBD2 (5 bases). The V gene lost 3 bases and the J gene lost 10 bases, with 16 bases spanning the gap. In germline, CDR1 is SGHTA, CDR2 FQGNSA. This CDR3 has 14 amino acids. The DNA for the CDR3 is TGTGCCAGCAGCTTCGGGGTCACGGGCGTCGAGCAGTTCTTC. Translating it yields CASSFGVTGVEQFF.

This clone was counted a few times. The DNA of the CDR3 is TGTGCCAGCAGCGTAGGTCAGGGCGGTGGCTACACCTTC. It codes for CASSVGQGGGYTF. V is TRBV9 and J is TRBJ1-2; D is perhaps TRBD1 (5 bases). The V and J ends lost 0 bases and 7 bases respectively, with 10 bases between them. This CDR3 region has 13 residues. Germline-derived CDR1 and CDR2 are SGDLS and YYNGEE.

The chain carries TRBV9 and TRBJ1-1, with TRBD1 as a possible D gene (6 bases). CDR1 SGDLS and CDR2 YYNGEE come from the germline V gene. This CDR3 spans 14 amino acids. V shed 3 bases and J shed 0 bases, with 9 bases lying between them. In DNA form, the CDR3 reads TGTGCCAGCAGCGCCAGGGGTTTGAACACTGAAGCTTTCTTT. Its protein product is CASSARGLNTEAFF.

The chain links TRBV10-3 to TRBJ2-1, with TRBD1 identical over 7 bases. V gave up 6 bases and J gave up 7 bases; unmatched junction bases: 6. CDR1 is ENHRY and CDR2 is SYGVKD in the germline V gene. The CDR3 is 13 amino acids. CDR3 DNA sequence: TGTGCCATCAGGGAGACAGGGTGGAATGAGCAGTTCTTC. Protein product: CAIRETGWNEQFF.

V usage is TRBV7-2 and J usage is TRBJ1-5; no definite D call. CDR3 length: 15 residues. Germline assignment: CDR1 SGHTA and CDR2 FQGNSA. V dropped 1 base and J dropped 0 bases, with 7 bases sitting between them. Here the CDR3 reads CASSLGDYSNQPQHF. CDR3 in DNA: TGTGCCAGCAGCTTAGGGGATTATAGCAATCAGCCCCAGCATTTT.

The V call is TRBV5-1, the J call TRBJ2-2, with 8 bases that match TRBD1. The V and J ends lost 2 bases and 0 bases, in that order; junction bases with no gene match: 3. CDR1 and CDR2 (germline): SGHRS, YFSETQ. The CDR3 extends over 16 amino acids. CDR3: CASSLYRGSNTGELFF. CDR3 nucleotide sequence: TGCGCCAGCAGCTTATACAGGGGGTCGAACACCGGGGAGCTGTTTTTT. Filled out from reference TRBV5-1 and TRBJ2-2, the complete variable domain reads KAGVTQTPRYLIKTRGQQVTLSCSPISGHRSVSWYQQTPGQGLQFLFEYFSETQRNKGNFPGRFSGRQFSNSRSEMNVSTLELGDSALYLCASSLYRGSNTGELFFGEGSRLTVL.

This clone was picked up a small number of times. J is TRBJ2-1 and V is TRBV4-1; no definite D call. CDR3 size: 14 residues. Between the trimmed V and J ends, which lost 3 bases and 9 bases, there was a span of 15 bases. CDR1 MGHRA and CDR2 YSYEKL come from the germline V gene. The CDR3 nucleotides are TGCGCCAGCAGCCAGCCAATCGAAGGGCGTGAGCAGTTCTTC. Protein sequence: CASSQPIEGREQFF.

This sequence joins TRBV5-1 and TRBJ2-1; the match to TRBD2 covers 10 bases. CDR1 is SGHRS, CDR2 YFSETQ, per germline. The CDR3 contains 17 residues. Unmatched junction bases numbered 7, after V lost 4 bases and J lost 0 bases. CDR3 DNA: TGCGCCAGCAGCCCGTCAGCGGGGGGGAGCTCCTACAATGAGCAGTTCTTC. Amino acid sequence: CASSPSAGGSSYNEQFF. Combining the CDR3 with reference TRBV5-1 and TRBJ2-1 gives the whole variable domain KAGVTQTPRYLIKTRGQQVTLSCSPISGHRSVSWYQQTPGQGLQFLFEYFSETQRNKGNFPGRFSGRQFSNSRSEMNVSTLELGDSALYLCASSPSAGGSSYNEQFFGPGTRLTVL.

On this clone: An end of the junction does not agree with germline; a read error may underlie this. J is TRBJ2-7 and V is TRBV10-1, with D possibly being TRBD1 or TRBD2 (7 bases each). Germline V gene lookup returns CDR1 WNHNN and CDR2 SYGVQD (reference sequence). The length of the CDR3 is 15 residues. CDR3: CASSELRGRGHARPF. CDR3 nucleotides: TGCGCCAGCAGTGAATTAAGGGGGAGGGGGCATGCCCGCCCTTTC.

This chain uses TRBV11-2 with TRBJ1-3; D unclear. Trimming pared 0 bases from V and 3 bases from J, leaving 6 bases between. The CDR3 is made up of 14 amino acids. Looked up from germline, CDR1 is SGHAT and CDR2 is FQNNGV. CDR3 sequence (DNA): TGTGCCAGCAGCTTAGACCGTCTTGGAAACACCATATATTTT. This codes for CASSLDRLGNTIYF.

The chain recombines TRBV18 with TRBJ2-3; D tentatively fits TRBD1 or TRBD2 (5 bases each). The CDR3 covers 16 residues. The V end lost 3 bases, the J end lost 0 bases, and 13 bases lay between the germline ends. Per the germline V gene, CDR1 is KGHSH and CDR2 is LQKENI. The DNA of the CDR3 is TGTGCCAGCTCACCTGTGGCAGGGACCAGCACAGATACGCAGTATTTT. This gives the protein CASSPVAGTSTDTQYF.

The gene calls are TRBV7-2 and TRBJ2-2; unclear D gene. The CDR3 is made up of 13 amino acids. V lost 1 base and J 6 bases, leaving 6 bases between the germline ends. In germline, CDR1 is SGHTA, CDR2 FQGNSA. The DNA for the CDR3 is TGTGCCAGCAGCTTAGTAGGCCCCGGGGAGCTGTTTTTT. Amino acids: CASSLVGPGELFF.

This chain links TRBV4-2 with TRBJ1-4; D gene unclear. The germline CDR1 and CDR2 sequences are LGHNA and YNFKEQ. Trimming took 8 bases from V and 4 from J, leaving 14 bases between them. The CDR3 has 14 amino acids. The CDR3 sequence: CASSRTGNNEKLFF. CDR3 DNA sequence: TGTGCCAGCTCAAGGACGGGGAATAATGAAAAACTGTTTTTT.

V usage is TRBV30 and J usage is TRBJ1-2; D may be TRBD1 (5 bases). The CDR3 consists of 15 residues. Trimming left V 0 bases short and J 0 bases short, with 11 bases between. In germline, CDR1 is GTSNPN, CDR2 SVGIG (reference sequence). In DNA form, the CDR3 reads TGTGCCTGGAGTGTTGGCCAGGGTCCTAACTATGGCTACACCTTC. As protein: CAWSVGQGPNYGYTF.

The chain uses TRBV7-9 and TRBJ2-2; 8 bases line up with TRBD1. V trimming: 5 bases; J trimming: 4 bases; junction bases outside the gene matches: 15. CDR3 size: 18 residues. From germline, CDR1 is SEHNR and CDR2 FQNEAQ (reference sequence). CDR3 coding DNA: TGTGCCAGCAGCACAGGGGGGATAGACAGGGCCAGCACCGGGGAGCTGTTTTTT. Protein: CASSTGGIDRASTGELFF.

This clone was seen only once. The chain links TRBV7-8 to TRBJ2-2; D gene uncertain. The CDR3 is 14 amino acids. Per the germline V gene, CDR1 is SGHVS and CDR2 is FQNEAQ. V shed 2 bases and J shed 3 bases, with 7 bases lying between them. CDR3 bases: TGTGCCAGCAGCTTATGGGGATACACCGGGGAGCTGTTTTTT. Translated, it gives CASSLWGYTGELFF.

The chain is built from TRBV24-1 and TRBJ1-5; D gene unclear. V shed 6 bases and J shed 6 bases, with 14 bases lying between them. The germline V gene has CDR1 KGHDR and CDR2 SFDVKD. The CDR3 loop spans 14 amino acids. The CDR3 coding sequence is TGTGCCACCAGTTCGGCAGCATCGGGTCAGCCCCAGCATTTT. Translated: CATSSAASGQPQHF.

This chain joins TRBV9 and TRBJ1-3; D is ambiguous. Germline V gene lookup returns CDR1 SGDLS and CDR2 YYNGEE. Trimming pared 2 bases from V and 4 bases from J, leaving 10 bases between. The CDR3 has 14 amino acids. The CDR3 sequence is CASSVFPGGNTIYF. In DNA form, the CDR3 reads TGTGCCAGCAGCGTTTTCCCTGGGGGAAACACCATATATTTT.

The chain employs TRBV7-2 and TRBJ2-7, with 10 positions matching TRBD1. The germline V gene has CDR1 SGHTA and CDR2 FQGNSA. The CDR3 has 16 amino acids. Germline trimming cut 3 bases from V and 1 base from J; bases unmatched to any gene: 6. This CDR3 is CASSFGTGVRSYEQYF. The DNA of the CDR3 is TGTGCCAGCAGCTTTGGGACAGGGGTTAGATCCTACGAGCAGTACTTC.

V usage is TRBV7-2 and J usage is TRBJ1-2; D gene ambiguous. The CDR3 spans 13 residues. V was trimmed by 4 bases and J by 5 bases, leaving 11 bases between them. Germline V gives CDR1 SGHTA, CDR2 FQGNSA. The CDR3 is CASSSDSIYGYTF. Written as DNA, the CDR3 is TGTGCCAGCAGCTCGGACTCGATTTATGGCTACACCTTC.

This clone showed up just once. The rearrangement links TRBV7-9 to TRBJ1-4, with TRBD1 as a possible D gene (5 bases). Germline lookup yields CDR1 SEHNR and CDR2 FQNEAQ (reference sequence). The CDR3 covers 15 residues. Deletions cut 1 base from V and 8 bases from J, with 14 bases between. The CDR3 sequence: CASSLVGQGTEKLFF. CDR3 coding DNA: TGTGCCAGCAGCTTAGTCGGCCAGGGTACCGAAAAACTGTTTTTT.

This chain connects TRBV6-2 or TRBV6-3 to TRBJ2-5; possibly TRBD1 for D (6 bases). Trimming took 4 bases from V and 5 from J, leaving 14 bases between them. The CDR3 has 14 residues. Looked up from germline, CDR1 is MNHEY and CDR2 is SVGEGT. CDR3 region: CASSSGQPRETQYF. The CDR3 DNA sequence: TGTGCCAGCAGTTCCGGACAGCCGCGGGAGACCCAGTACTTC.

This clone was picked up one time. The chain uses TRBV27 and TRBJ1-2; tentative D call: TRBD1 (6 bases). CDR1 and CDR2 (germline): MNHEY, SMNVEV (reference sequence). CDR3 length: 15 residues. V lost 8 bases and J lost 0, with 16 bases in between. The CDR3 loop reads CASGQPYLSNYGYTF. Written as DNA, the CDR3 is TGTGCCAGCGGACAGCCATACCTATCTAACTATGGCTACACCTTC.

The chain uses TRBV6-5 and TRBJ1-4; 7 bases are a match to TRBD1. V was clipped by 6 bases and J by 8 bases; unmatched bases: 9. The CDR3 runs 14 residues. Looked up from germline, CDR1 is MNHEY and CDR2 is SVGAGI. CDR3 coding DNA: TGTGCCAGCAGACCTAGGGGGCAAGGAGAAAAACTGTTTTTT. The encoded protein is CASRPRGQGEKLFF.

The J gene is TRBJ1-2, the V gene TRBV20-1; weak D call: TRBD1 (6 bases). This CDR3 contains 11 residues. With 6 bases removed from V and 5 bases from J, the gap between germline ends came to 10 bases. The germline V gene encodes CDR1 DFQATT and CDR2 SNEGSKA (reference sequence). The CDR3 nucleotides are TGCAGTGCCTGGACAGATTATGGCTACACCTTC. Its translation is CSAWTDYGYTF.

The chain carries TRBV7-2 and TRBJ1-4; D might be TRBD1 (5 bases). Per germline, CDR1 SGHTA and CDR2 FQGNSA. V lost 5 bases, J lost 7 bases, and 20 bases lay in between. The CDR3 has 16 residues. The CDR3 sequence is CASSPPAGMGGEKLFF. CDR3 coding DNA: TGTGCCAGCAGCCCCCCCGCAGGGATGGGTGGTGAAAAACTGTTTTTT.

The chain couples TRBV28 to TRBJ1-1; D remains ambiguous. CDR1 and CDR2 (germline): MDHEN, SYDVKM. The length of the CDR3 is 15 residues. The V end lost 5 bases, the J end lost 0 bases, and 13 bases lay between the germline ends. CDR3: CASSPPTSMNTEAFF. The CDR3, as DNA: TGTGCCAGCAGTCCACCGACGAGCATGAACACTGAAGCTTTCTTT.

This clone was seen a handful of times. CDR3 sequence (DNA): TGTGCCTGGGCCCGCGGGGCCTATTTAAGCAACTATGGCTACACCTTC. It codes for CAWARGAYLSNYGYTF. The rearrangement uses TRBV30 and TRBJ1-2, with D possibly being TRBD1 (5 bases). The germline V gene has CDR1 GTSNPN and CDR2 SVGIG (reference sequence). The CDR3 has 16 residues. Trimming cost V 5 bases and J 2 bases, with 21 bases left between them.

The rearrangement links TRBV9 to TRBJ1-4; D gene uncertain. This CDR3 spans 14 amino acids. Germline lookup yields CDR1 SGDLS and CDR2 YYNGEE. The germline V and J ends were trimmed by 0 bases and 6 bases, with 9 bases remaining between them. The CDR3 sequence is CASSVGQDYEKLFF. DNA for the CDR3: TGTGCCAGCAGCGTAGGGCAGGACTATGAAAAACTGTTTTTT.